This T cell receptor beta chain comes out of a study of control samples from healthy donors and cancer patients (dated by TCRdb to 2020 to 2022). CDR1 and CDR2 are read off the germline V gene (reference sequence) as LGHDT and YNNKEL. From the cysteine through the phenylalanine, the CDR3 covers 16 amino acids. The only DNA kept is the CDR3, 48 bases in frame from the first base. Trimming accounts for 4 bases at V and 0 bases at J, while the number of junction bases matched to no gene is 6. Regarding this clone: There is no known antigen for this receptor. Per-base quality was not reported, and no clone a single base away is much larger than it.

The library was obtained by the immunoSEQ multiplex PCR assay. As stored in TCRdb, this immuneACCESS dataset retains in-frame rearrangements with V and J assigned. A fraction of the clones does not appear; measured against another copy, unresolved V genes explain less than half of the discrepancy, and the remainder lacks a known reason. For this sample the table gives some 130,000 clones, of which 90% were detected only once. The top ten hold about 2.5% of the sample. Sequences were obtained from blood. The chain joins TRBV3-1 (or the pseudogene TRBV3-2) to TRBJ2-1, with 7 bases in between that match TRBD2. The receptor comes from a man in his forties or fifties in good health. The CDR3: CASSRRGSYSYNEQFF. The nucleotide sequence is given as TGTGCCAGCAGCCGGCGGGGGTCCTACTCCTACAATGAGCAGTTCTTC.